The 14 T cell receptor beta chains presented below share a single source sample, sequenced in a study of cytomegalovirus exposure and HLA in healthy donors. This PCR relied on a set of 60 Vbeta primers and 13 Jbeta primers. The table came from immunoSEQ multiplex PCR; TCRdb's copy has only in-frame clones and leaves some out. The sample lists 100,000 to 150,000 clones, roughly four fifths seen once, with about 4.4% in the top ten. Sequenced material: PBMCs. Receptors were obtained from a woman between 45 and 60 years old in good health and CMV-seropositive.

The V call is TRBV27, the J call TRBJ2-3, with 11 bases lining up with TRBD1. This CDR3 has 16 residues. CDR1 and CDR2 (germline): MNHEY, SMNVEV (reference sequence). The trim removed 3 bases at V and 7 bases at J, leaving 9 bases unmatched. CDR3 sequence reads: CASSFGGTGGGNTQYF. CDR3 DNA: TGTGCCAGCAGTTTTGGAGGGACAGGGGGAGGAAATACGCAGTATTTT.

This clone was observed once. The rearrangement joins TRBV7-6 to TRBJ1-5; D is undetermined. V lost 1 base, J lost 1 base, and 11 bases lay in between. Germline V gives CDR1 SGHVS, CDR2 FNYEAQ. The CDR3 consists of 16 residues. The CDR3 region is CASSLGPGGSNQPQHF. CDR3 nucleotide sequence: TGTGCCAGCAGCTTAGGGCCAGGCGGGAGCAATCAGCCCCAGCATTTT.

The chain has TRBV5-8 and TRBJ2-3; no clear D. Per the germline V gene, CDR1 is SGHTS and CDR2 is YDEGEE. The ends were cut back, 7 bases at V and 5 bases at J, with 14 bases in the middle. This CDR3 is 13 amino acids long. CDR3 bases: TGTGCCAGCCCCCCCGCTATTAGAGATACGCAGTATTTT. It is translated as CASPPAIRDTQYF.

CDR3 nucleotides: TGTGCCAGCAGCCAAGTAGCTTCCAGCGGGGCCCCCAATGAGCAGTTCTTC. Encoded protein: CASSQVASSGAPNEQFF. The genes are TRBV4-2 and TRBJ2-1; 7 bases map to TRBD2. The CDR3 runs 17 residues. Germline trimming cut 1 base from V and 6 bases from J; bases unmatched to any gene: 12. Looked up from germline, CDR1 is LGHNA and CDR2 is YNFKEQ.

The rearrangement links TRBV4-2 to TRBJ2-2, with TRBD2 identical over 9 bases. The germline CDR1 and CDR2 sequences are LGHNA and YNFKEQ. Trimming cost V 0 bases and J 7 bases; bases outside gene matches: 9. This CDR3 is 17 amino acids long. CDR3 in amino acids: CASSQDMAGGPGGELFF. The CDR3 nucleotides are TGTGCCAGCAGCCAAGATATGGCGGGGGGGCCGGGCGGGGAGCTGTTTTTT.

V usage is TRBV5-1 and J usage is TRBJ2-7; 8 bases agree with TRBD1. The junction had 9 bases not matched to a gene; V was cut back by 0 bases and J by 1 base. The CDR3 runs 17 residues. The germline CDR1 and CDR2 sequences are SGHRS and YFSETQ. The CDR3 nucleotides read TGCGCCAGCAGCTTGGTTGTCGGACAGGGAGAGTCCTACGAGCAGTACTTC. The encoded protein is CASSLVVGQGESYEQYF.

On this clone itself: At one of its ends the junction is not consistent with the germline gene, which may arise from a read error. The chain has TRBV5-8 and TRBJ2-5; 9 bases fit TRBD1. The CDR3 runs to 15 residues. Germline CDR1 reads SGHTS; CDR2 reads YDEGEE. Here the CDR3 reads CASSLGDRAQGTQYF. The CDR3 coding sequence is TGTGCCAGCAGCTTGGGGGACAGGGCACAAGGGACCCAGTACTTC.

The V call is TRBV4-2, the J call TRBJ2-1; 15 bases are shared with TRBD2. Per germline, CDR1 LGHNA and CDR2 YNFKEQ. The length of the CDR3 is 17 residues. After removal of 0 bases from V and 13 bases from J, the junction contained 10 bases not matched to a gene. The CDR3 nucleotides read TGTGCCAGCAGCCAAGATGGACTAGCGGGGGGGCCGGGGGTACAGTTCTTC. Translated, it gives CASSQDGLAGGPGVQFF.

In its sample, this clone was seen once. The CDR3 coding sequence is TGTGCCAGCAGTTTAGTGTCATTGAACTATGGCTACACCTTC. As protein: CASSLVSLNYGYTF. This rearrangement joins TRBV6-6 to TRBJ1-2; D gene uncertain. Germline CDR1 and CDR2: MNHNY and SVGAGI (reference sequence). V was clipped by 4 bases and J by 2 bases, with 11 bases between them. CDR3 length: 14 amino acids.

This rearrangement joins TRBV10-3 to TRBJ1-6; D is perhaps TRBD1 (6 bases). Germline loops: CDR1 ENHRY, CDR2 SYGVKD. The V gene lost 2 bases and the J gene lost 2 bases, with 7 bases spanning the gap. The CDR3 is 15 amino acids. This chain's CDR3 is CAISETGPYNSPLHF. The CDR3 DNA reads TGTGCCATCAGTGAGACAGGGCCCTATAATTCACCCCTCCACTTT.

The genes are TRBV5-1 and TRBJ1-1; no clear D gene. V was trimmed by 4 bases and J by 4 bases, leaving 14 bases between them. Germline assignment: CDR1 SGHRS and CDR2 YFSETQ. This CDR3 is 14 amino acids long. CDR3 in amino acids: CASSPWRVSTEAFF. DNA of the CDR3: TGCGCCAGCAGCCCCTGGAGGGTATCCACTGAAGCTTTCTTT.

J is TRBJ2-3 and V is TRBV29-1; 11 bases agree with TRBD2. Germline V lookup: CDR1 SQVTM, CDR2 ANQGSEA. J gave up 2 bases and V 6 bases, and 4 bases lay outside the gene matches. The CDR3 contains 14 residues. CDR3 amino acids: CSVASGGLTDTQYF. CDR3 coding DNA: TGCAGCGTGGCTAGCGGGGGGCTCACAGATACGCAGTATTTT.

The J gene is TRBJ2-7, the V gene TRBV6-5; 9 bases align to TRBD1. Trimming removed 5 bases from V and 6 bases from J; junction bases left unmatched: 8. This CDR3 contains 14 residues. Per the germline V gene, CDR1 is MNHEY and CDR2 is SVGAGI. Here the CDR3 reads CASSPDRGVGEQYF. The CDR3, as DNA: TGTGCCAGCAGTCCGGACAGGGGAGTGGGCGAGCAGTACTTC.

The gene calls are TRBV7-9 and TRBJ2-3; no firm D call. The CDR3 extends over 12 amino acids. Germline loops: CDR1 SEHNR, CDR2 FQNEAQ (reference sequence). Trimming shortened V by 5 bases and J by 10 bases, and 13 bases separated the two germline ends. CDR3 sequence reads: CASSAASNPQYF. For the CDR3, the DNA is TGTGCCAGCAGCGCCGCTAGTAACCCGCAGTATTTT.